This note documents a single T cell receptor beta chain sequence. Germline CDR1 and CDR2: SGDLS and YYNGEE. This CDR3 contains 14 residues. After removal of 3 bases from V and 7 bases from J, the junction contained 7 bases not matched to a gene. This sample is drawn from a study of cytomegalovirus exposure and HLA in healthy donors. The PCR made use of 60 Vbeta and 13 Jbeta primers. TCRdb keeps only in-frame clones here, not all; method: immunoSEQ multiplex PCR. The table records roughly 87,000 clones, under 80% of them present only once. J is TRBJ2-3 and V is TRBV9, with 8 nucleotides matching TRBD2. Sequencing input: PBMCs. This receptor was taken from a man between 60 and 75 years old in good health and CMV-seronegative. The CDR3 DNA follows: TGTGCCAGCAGCGCGGAGCGGGGGAGGAATACGCAGTATTTT. As protein: CASSAERGRNTQYF.